Shown below are 14 T cell receptor beta chains from a single sample sequenced in a study of cytomegalovirus exposure and HLA in healthy donors. The primer mix had 60 Vbeta and 13 Jbeta primers. Sequencing used immunoSEQ multiplex PCR; TCRdb keeps in-frame clones, though not all of them. The table includes 130,000 or so clones, 75% detected once. Specimen: PBMCs. The receptors here all came from a woman between 35 and 50 years old in good health and CMV-seropositive.

This clone was counted ten times or more. The chain has TRBV7-8 and TRBJ2-1, with TRBD2 matching 8 bases. Germline CDR1 SGHVS, CDR2 FQNEAQ. Trimming took 2 bases from V and 5 from J; bases not matched to a gene: 5. This CDR3 region has 15 residues. The CDR3 nucleotides are TGTGCCAGCAGCTTAAGGAGCGGGAGCCACAATGAGCAGTTCTTC. Its translation: CASSLRSGSHNEQFF.

This clone was detected only a few times. The chain joins TRBV18 to TRBJ1-4; 7 positions agree with TRBD1. The CDR3 loop spans 13 amino acids. CDR1 and CDR2 (germline): KGHSH, LQKENI. Trimming at V came to 3 bases and at J to 8 bases, leaving 3 bases not matched to a gene. In DNA form, the CDR3 reads TGTGCCAGCTCACCGGGGGGACAGGAAAAACTGTTTTTT. This encodes CASSPGGQEKLFF.

V usage is TRBV6-5 and J usage is TRBJ1-2; 9 nucleotides line up with TRBD1. Losses at the gene ends were 2 bases for V and 3 bases for J; bases not matched to a gene: 4. CDR3 length: 15 residues. The germline CDR1 and CDR2 sequences are MNHEY and SVGAGI. CDR3 residues: CASSYGTGNDYGYTF. Written as DNA, the CDR3 is TGTGCCAGCAGTTACGGGACAGGGAACGACTATGGCTACACCTTC.

This clone has just one count. V is TRBV6-5 and J is TRBJ1-3; D is uncertain. CDR1 MNHEY and CDR2 SVGAGI come from the germline V gene. Trimming cost V 8 bases and J 7 bases, with 15 bases left between them. The CDR3 sequence is 13 residues long. CDR3 residues: CASEMRLWNTIYF. CDR3 coding DNA: TGTGCCAGCGAAATGCGTCTGTGGAACACCATATATTTT.

This clone has just a few counts. The chain uses TRBV4-1 and TRBJ1-5; 7 nucleotides match TRBD1. Trimming took 4 bases from V and 0 from J; bases not matched to a gene: 6. This CDR3 comprises 16 residues. Germline V CDR1 and CDR2: MGHRA, YSYEKL. The CDR3 sequence is CASSLDRENSNQPQHF. The CDR3 nucleotides are TGCGCCAGCAGCCTCGACAGGGAGAATAGCAATCAGCCCCAGCATTTT.

The chain couples TRBV27 to TRBJ1-6, with D possibly being TRBD1 (5 bases). V shed 4 bases and J shed 3 bases, with 19 bases lying between them. The CDR3 spans 18 residues. CDR1 and CDR2 (germline): MNHEY, SMNVEV (reference sequence). The CDR3 is CASSSTTLQDLYNSPLHF. The CDR3 nucleotides read TGTGCCAGCAGTTCGACCACCTTACAGGACCTCTATAATTCACCCCTCCACTTT.

V is TRBV7-8 and J is TRBJ1-5; 7 bases are shared with TRBD1. The CDR3 sequence is 14 residues long. V trimming: 5 bases; J trimming: 7 bases; junction bases outside the gene matches: 8. Germline assignment: CDR1 SGHVS and CDR2 FQNEAQ. The CDR3 sequence is CASSETGSGQPQHF. For the CDR3, the DNA is TGTGCCAGCAGCGAGACAGGGTCAGGCCAGCCCCAGCATTTT.

This clone was detected once. The rearrangement links TRBV6-4 to TRBJ2-1, with D perhaps matching TRBD2 (5 bases). The germline V gene encodes CDR1 MRHNA and CDR2 SNTAGT. The CDR3 has 15 amino acids. The V gene lost 7 bases and the J gene lost 2 bases, with 15 bases spanning the gap. The CDR3 protein is CASTSGLSAYNEQFF. For the CDR3, the DNA is TGTGCCAGCACCTCCGGACTGTCCGCCTACAATGAGCAGTTCTTC.

The V and J genes are TRBV7-9 and TRBJ1-6; 10 positions match TRBD1. CDR3 length equals 14 residues. V was pared by 4 bases and J by 9 bases, with 3 bases of the junction left unmatched. Germline V lookup: CDR1 SEHNR, CDR2 FQNEAQ (reference sequence). CDR3 loop: CASSSDRGSSPLHF. The DNA for the CDR3 is TGTGCCAGCAGCTCGGACAGGGGGAGTTCACCCCTCCACTTT.

This clone appeared a few times. The chain joins TRBV7-6 to TRBJ1-5, with D unresolved. CDR1 and CDR2 (germline): SGHVS, FNYEAQ. V was clipped by 5 bases and J by 0 bases, with 17 bases between them. This CDR3 comprises 17 residues. The CDR3 DNA reads as TGTGCCAGCAGCCCTTCTGACGGCTACTATAGCAATCAGCCCCAGCATTTT. Encoded protein: CASSPSDGYYSNQPQHF.

This clone came up a few times. V is TRBV28 and J is TRBJ2-3; D is uncertain. CDR3 length: 17 amino acids. The germline gives CDR1 MDHEN, CDR2 SYDVKM. The V gene lost 8 bases and the J gene lost 6 bases, with 27 bases spanning the gap. The CDR3 DNA follows: TGTGCCAGCCAGCTGAGAAGACGGATGGGCTATGGGGATACGCAGTATTTT. Amino acids: CASQLRRRMGYGDTQYF.

The V gene is TRBV23-1, the J gene TRBJ1-2, with D possibly being TRBD1 (6 bases). TRBV23-1 is filed as an ORF, its function uncertain. This CDR3 comprises 16 residues. V lost 2 bases, J lost 5 bases, and 18 bases lay in between. CDR3 protein: CASSQSVRGGAYGYTF. Written as DNA, the CDR3 is TGCGCCAGCAGTCAAAGCGTTCGAGGGGGTGCTTATGGCTACACCTTC.

The chain joins TRBV4-2 to TRBJ1-1, with TRBD1 identical over 11 bases. Germline V CDR1 and CDR2: LGHNA, YNFKEQ. This CDR3 spans 18 amino acids. Trimming removed 0 bases from V and 5 bases from J; junction bases left unmatched: 11. CDR3 sequence (DNA): TGTGCCAGCAGCCAAGATCTGGGGACAGGGGGTTTGGGGACTGAAGCTTTCTTT. This codes for CASSQDLGTGGLGTEAFF.

The V gene is TRBV7-9, the J gene TRBJ2-3; D call uncertain. This CDR3 has 15 amino acids. CDR1 SEHNR and CDR2 FQNEAQ come from the germline V gene (reference sequence). V was cut by 8 bases and J by 1 base, with 16 bases left in between. This CDR3 reads CASPKSPSGTDTQYF. CDR3 coding DNA: TGTGCCAGCCCAAAATCCCCTTCGGGCACAGATACGCAGTATTTT.